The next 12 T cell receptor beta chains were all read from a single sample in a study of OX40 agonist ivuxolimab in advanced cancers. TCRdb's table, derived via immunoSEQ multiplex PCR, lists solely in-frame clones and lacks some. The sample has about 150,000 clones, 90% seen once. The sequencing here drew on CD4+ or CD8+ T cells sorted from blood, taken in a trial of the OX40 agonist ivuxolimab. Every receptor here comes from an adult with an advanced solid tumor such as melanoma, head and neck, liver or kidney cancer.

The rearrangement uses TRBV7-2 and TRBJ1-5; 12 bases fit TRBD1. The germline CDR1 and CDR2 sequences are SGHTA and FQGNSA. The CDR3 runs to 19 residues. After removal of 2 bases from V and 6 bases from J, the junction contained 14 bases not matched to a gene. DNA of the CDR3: TGTGCCAGCAGCTTATTCTCTACCGGGACAGGGGGCGTCAGTCAGCCCCAGCATTTT. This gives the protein CASSLFSTGTGGVSQPQHF.

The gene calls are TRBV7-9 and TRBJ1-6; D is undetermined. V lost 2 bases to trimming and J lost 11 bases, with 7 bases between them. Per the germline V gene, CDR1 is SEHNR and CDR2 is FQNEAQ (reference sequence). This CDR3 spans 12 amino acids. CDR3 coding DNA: TGTGCCAGCAGCTTAAATGGGCCACCCCTCCACTTT. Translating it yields CASSLNGPPLHF.

CDR3 amino acids: CASSPGTGANEAFF. The CDR3 region has the DNA TGTGCCAGCAGTCCGGGGACAGGGGCCAATGAAGCTTTCTTT. This chain connects TRBV28 to TRBJ1-1; 10 bases are shared with TRBD1. J gave up 7 bases and V 5 bases, and 7 bases lay outside the gene matches. CDR1 MDHEN and CDR2 SYDVKM come from the germline V gene. The CDR3 is made up of 14 amino acids.

The CDR3 DNA reads TGTGCCAGCAGCCTCTTCGGGGGGCTGTATAGCAATCAGCCCCAGCATTTT. Translation gives CASSLFGGLYSNQPQHF. This chain uses TRBV5-8 with TRBJ1-5; the D gene is possibly TRBD1 (6 bases). Per germline, CDR1 SGHTS and CDR2 YDEGEE. Trimming took 4 bases from V and 0 from J, leaving 17 bases between them. CDR3 length: 17 residues.

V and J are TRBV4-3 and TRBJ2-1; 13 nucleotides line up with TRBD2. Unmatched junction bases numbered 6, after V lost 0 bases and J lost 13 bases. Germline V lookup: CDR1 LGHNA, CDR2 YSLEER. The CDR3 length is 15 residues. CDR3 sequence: CASSQDRTSGSQQFF. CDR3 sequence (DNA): TGCGCCAGCAGCCAAGATCGGACTAGCGGGAGTCAACAGTTCTTC.

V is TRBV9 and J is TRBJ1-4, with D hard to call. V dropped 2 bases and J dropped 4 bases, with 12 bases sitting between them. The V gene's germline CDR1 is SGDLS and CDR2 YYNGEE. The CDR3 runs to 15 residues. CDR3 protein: CASSVHTGFNEKLFF. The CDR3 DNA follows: TGTGCCAGCAGCGTTCATACGGGTTTTAATGAAAAACTGTTTTTT.

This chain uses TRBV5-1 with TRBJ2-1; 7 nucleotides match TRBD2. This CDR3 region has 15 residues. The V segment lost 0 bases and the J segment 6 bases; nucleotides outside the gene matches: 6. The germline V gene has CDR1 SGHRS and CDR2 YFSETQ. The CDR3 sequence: CASSLALADPNEQFF. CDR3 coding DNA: TGCGCCAGCAGCTTGGCTCTAGCGGACCCCAATGAGCAGTTCTTC.

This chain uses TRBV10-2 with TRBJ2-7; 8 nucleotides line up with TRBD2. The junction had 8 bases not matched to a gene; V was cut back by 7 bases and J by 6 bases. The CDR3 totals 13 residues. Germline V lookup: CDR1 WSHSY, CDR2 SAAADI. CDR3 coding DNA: TGCGCCAGCACCCCGGGACTAGAATTCGAGCAGTACTTC. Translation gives CASTPGLEFEQYF.

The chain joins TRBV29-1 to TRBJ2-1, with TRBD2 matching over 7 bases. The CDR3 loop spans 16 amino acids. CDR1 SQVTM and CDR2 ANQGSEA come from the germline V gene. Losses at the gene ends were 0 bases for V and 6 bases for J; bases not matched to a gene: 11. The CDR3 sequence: CSVEDRGRALVNEQFF. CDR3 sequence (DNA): TGCAGCGTTGAAGACCGGGGGAGGGCCCTAGTCAATGAGCAGTTCTTC.

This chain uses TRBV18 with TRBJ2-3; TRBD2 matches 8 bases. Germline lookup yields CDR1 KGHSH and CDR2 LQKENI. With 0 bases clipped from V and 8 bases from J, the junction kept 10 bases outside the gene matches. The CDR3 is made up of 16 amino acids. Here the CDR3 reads CASSPPSAGEGGTQYF. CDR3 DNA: TGTGCCAGCTCACCACCTTCAGCGGGAGAGGGAGGTACGCAGTATTTT.

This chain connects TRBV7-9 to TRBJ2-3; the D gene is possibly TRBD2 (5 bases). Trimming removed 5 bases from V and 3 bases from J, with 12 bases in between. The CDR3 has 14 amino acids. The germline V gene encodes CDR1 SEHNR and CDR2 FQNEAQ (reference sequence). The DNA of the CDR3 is TGTGCCAGCAGCCCCCCGGGAAGGACAGATACGCAGTATTTT. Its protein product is CASSPPGRTDTQYF. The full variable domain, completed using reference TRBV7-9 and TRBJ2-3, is DTGVSQNPRHKITKRGQNVTFRCDPISEHNRLYWYRQTLGQGPEFLTYFQNEAQLEKSRLLSDRFSAERPKGSFSTLEIQRTEQGDSAMYLCASSPPGRTDTQYFGPGTRLTVL.

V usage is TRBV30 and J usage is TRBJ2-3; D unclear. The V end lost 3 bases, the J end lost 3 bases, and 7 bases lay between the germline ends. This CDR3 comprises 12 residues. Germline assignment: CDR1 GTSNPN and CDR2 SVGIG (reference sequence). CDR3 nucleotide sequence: TGTGCCTGGAGCAAGTTAACAGATACGCAGTATTTT. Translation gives CAWSKLTDTQYF.